The rows below give T cell receptor beta chains drawn from one sample of a study of blood T cell repertoires in COVID-19. Data came from immunoSEQ multiplex PCR; TCRdb stores just in-frame clones and leaves some out. Here the sample spans 65,000 to 75,000 clones, roughly 81% being singletons. The sequenced sample consisted of peripheral blood. The receptors derive from an older man with acute or convalescent COVID-19. CDR3s include the opening cysteine and the closing phenylalanine or tryptophan. The D gene is left open where the match is weak. The size of a clone is reported for some rows only, either as once, few or many, or as a class for expanded clones.

abundance	j_gene	v_gene	d_gene	CDR3nt	CDR3aa
NA	TRBJ2-1	TRBV28	TRBD1	TGTGCCAGCAGCCTCGGACAGGGGGCCCTCTTTGCTGATTTATACAATGAGCAGTTCTTC	CASSLGQGALFADLYNEQFF
NA	TRBJ2-2	TRBV28	TRBD2	TGTGCCAGCAGTATGGGACTAGCAACCGGGGAGCTGTTTTTT	CASSMGLATGELFF
NA	TRBJ1-2	TRBV6-5	NA	TGTGCCAGCAGTTATTCAGGCAATGGCTACACCTTC	CASSYSGNGYTF
NA	TRBJ1-6	TRBV11-2	TRBD1	TGTGCCAGCAGCTTCATCCAGGGGGTTGGTTCACCCCTCCACTTT	CASSFIQGVGSPLHF
NA	TRBJ1-2	TRBV11-2	NA	TGTGCCAGCAGCTTGATACAGGGACATAACTATGGCTACACCTTC	CASSLIQGHNYGYTF
NA	TRBJ1-6	TRBV18	TRBD1	TGTGCCAGCTCACTCGGACAGGGAGGATCACCCCTCCACTTT	CASSLGQGGSPLHF
NA	TRBJ2-1	TRBV4-1	TRBD2	TGCGCCAGCAGCCAGACTAGCGGGACCTACAATGAGCAGTTCTTC	CASSQTSGTYNEQFF
NA	TRBJ1-2	TRBV10-3	TRBD1	TGTGCCATCAGTGAGACAGGGGGGGACGGCTACACCTTC	CAISETGGDGYTF
NA	TRBJ2-7	TRBV19	TRBD1	TGTGCCAGTAGGTACAGGGGCGGTCACGAGCAGTACTTC	CASRYRGGHEQYF
NA	TRBJ2-7	TRBV19	TRBD1	TGTGCCAGTAGTATGGGACAGAGCTCCTACGAGCAGTACTTC	CASSMGQSSYEQYF
NA	TRBJ1-6	TRBV5-6	TRBD1	TGTGCCAGCAGCTGGGACAGGTGGGGTTCACCCCTCCACTTT	CASSWDRWGSPLHF
once	TRBJ2-6	TRBV28	NA	TGTGCCACCACAAAGAGGGCTGGGGCCAACGTCCTGACTTTC	CATTKRAGANVLTF
few	TRBJ2-7	TRBV19	NA	TGTGCCAGTAGTATGACCGAGGGTTGGTACGAGCAGTACTTC	CASSMTEGWYEQYF
NA	TRBJ2-4	TRBV5-1	TRBD2	TGCGCCAGCAGCCTCACTAGCGGGGGGGAAGCCAAAAACATTCAGTACTTC	CASSLTSGGEAKNIQYF
NA	TRBJ2-7	TRBV19	NA	TGTGCCAGTAGTACCCAACAGGACTACGAGCAGTACTTC	CASSTQQDYEQYF
NA	TRBJ2-7	TRBV7-8	TRBD2	TGTGCCAGCAGCCGAAAAGGACTAGCGGGAGTATACGAGCAGTACTTC	CASSRKGLAGVYEQYF
NA	TRBJ2-7	TRBV3-1/TRBV3-2	NA	TGTGCCAGCAGCCAGGGGGCATTGGCCTACGAGCAGTACTTC	CASSQGALAYEQYF
NA	TRBJ1-1	TRBV10-3	NA	TGTGCCAGTTCAGGTACGAACACTGAAGCTTTCTTT	CASSGTNTEAFF
NA	TRBJ2-6	TRBV7-6	TRBD1	TGTGCCAGCAGCTTAGACAGGGGGGAGTCATCTGGGGCCAACGTCCTGACTTTC	CASSLDRGESSGANVLTF
NA	TRBJ2-7	TRBV10-3	TRBD2	TGTGCCATCGCGACGGGACTAGCTGCCTACGAGCAGTACTTC	CAIATGLAAYEQYF
NA	TRBJ2-3	TRBV6-4	NA	TGTGCCAGCAGTGACTCAGGGGGTAAGGAGTATTTT	CASSDSGGKEYF
NA	TRBJ2-1	TRBV6-2/TRBV6-3	NA	TGTGCCAGCAGTTACTATAGTGGCAATGAGCAGTTCTTC	CASSYYSGNEQFF
NA	TRBJ2-7	TRBV20-1	NA	TGCAGTGCTAACCGCGCAAGGGGGCAGTACTTC	CSANRARGQYF
NA	TRBJ2-3	TRBV6-2/TRBV6-3	TRBD2	TGTGCCAGCAGTCTAGCGGGGGAGGCTACAGATACGCAGTATTTT	CASSLAGEATDTQYF
NA	TRBJ2-2	TRBV3-1/TRBV3-2	TRBD2	TGTGCCAGCAGCCCCTCCTGGAGCGGGAGCGTCACCGGGGAGCTGTTTTTT	CASSPSWSGSVTGELFF
NA	TRBJ2-1	TRBV11-3	TRBD2	TGTGCCAGCAGCCCAAGACTAGCGGGATACAATGAGCAGTTCTTC	CASSPRLAGYNEQFF
NA	TRBJ2-7	TRBV11-3	NA	TGTGCCAGCAGGTCGGCGGAGAGCTCCTACGAGCAGTACTTC	CASRSAESSYEQYF
once	TRBJ1-2	TRBV14	NA	TGTGCCAGCAGCCAAAAGCCCTTGCAGGTTTATGGCTACACCTTC	CASSQKPLQVYGYTF
once	TRBJ1-5	TRBV6-2/TRBV6-3	NA	TGTGCCAGCAGTTACTCGACTTTCTATCAGCCCCAGCATTTT	CASSYSTFYQPQHF
NA	TRBJ1-2	TRBV3-1/TRBV3-2	NA	TGTGCCAGCAGCCAAGATGAGGGATCTAACTATGGCTACACCTTC	CASSQDEGSNYGYTF
NA	TRBJ2-1	TRBV4-3	TRBD2	TGCGCCAGCACCTTGACCCTAGCGGTCTCCTACAATGAGCAGTTCTTC	CASTLTLAVSYNEQFF
NA	TRBJ2-5	TRBV7-8	TRBD1	TGTGCCAGCAGCTATAGGACAGGGGAAGGGACCCAGTACTTC	CASSYRTGEGTQYF